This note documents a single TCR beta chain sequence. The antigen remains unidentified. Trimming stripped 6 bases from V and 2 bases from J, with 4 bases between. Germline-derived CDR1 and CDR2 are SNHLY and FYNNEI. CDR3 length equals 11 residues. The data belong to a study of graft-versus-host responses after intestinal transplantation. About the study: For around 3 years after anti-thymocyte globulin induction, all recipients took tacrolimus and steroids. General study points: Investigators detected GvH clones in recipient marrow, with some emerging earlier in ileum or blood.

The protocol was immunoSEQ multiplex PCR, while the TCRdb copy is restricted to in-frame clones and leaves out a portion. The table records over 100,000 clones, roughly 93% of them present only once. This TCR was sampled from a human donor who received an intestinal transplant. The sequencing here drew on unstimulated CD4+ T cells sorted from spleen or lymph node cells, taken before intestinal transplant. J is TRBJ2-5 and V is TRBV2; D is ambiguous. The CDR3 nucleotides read TGTGCCAGCAGATCTCAAGAGACCCAGTACTTC. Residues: CASRSQETQYF.